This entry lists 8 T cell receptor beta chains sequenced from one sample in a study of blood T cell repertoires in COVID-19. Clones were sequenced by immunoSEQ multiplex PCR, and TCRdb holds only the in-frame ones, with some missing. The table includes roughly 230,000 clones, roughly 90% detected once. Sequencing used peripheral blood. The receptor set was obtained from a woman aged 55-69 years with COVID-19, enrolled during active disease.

The CDR3 nucleotides are TGTGCCAGCAGTGACCGACAGGGTCGAAATGGCTACACCTTC. Translating gives CASSDRQGRNGYTF. V usage is TRBV6-4 and J usage is TRBJ1-2; 7 bases are a match to TRBD1. This CDR3 is built from 14 residues. V was pared by 2 bases and J by 6 bases, with 6 bases of the junction left unmatched. Germline V gene sequence: CDR1 MRHNA, CDR2 SNTAGT.

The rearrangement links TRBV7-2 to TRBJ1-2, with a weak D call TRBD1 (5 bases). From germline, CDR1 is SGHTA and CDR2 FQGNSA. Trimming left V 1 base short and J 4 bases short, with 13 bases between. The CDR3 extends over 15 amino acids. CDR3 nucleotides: TGTGCCAGCAGCTTAGGGCAGGGTGGCCTCTATGGCTACACCTTC. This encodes CASSLGQGGLYGYTF.

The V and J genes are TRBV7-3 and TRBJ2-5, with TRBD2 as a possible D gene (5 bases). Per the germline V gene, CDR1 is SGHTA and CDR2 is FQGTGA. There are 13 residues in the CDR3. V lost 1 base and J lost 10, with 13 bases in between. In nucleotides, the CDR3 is TGTGCCAGCAGCTTAAATCCGGACGGGGACCAGTACTTC. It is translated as CASSLNPDGDQYF.

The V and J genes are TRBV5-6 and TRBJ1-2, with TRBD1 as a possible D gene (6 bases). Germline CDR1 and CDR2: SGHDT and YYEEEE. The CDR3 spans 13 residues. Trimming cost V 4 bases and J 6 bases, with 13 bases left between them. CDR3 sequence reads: CASSTGQSNGYTF. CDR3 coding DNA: TGTGCCAGCAGCACCGGACAGTCGAATGGCTACACCTTC.

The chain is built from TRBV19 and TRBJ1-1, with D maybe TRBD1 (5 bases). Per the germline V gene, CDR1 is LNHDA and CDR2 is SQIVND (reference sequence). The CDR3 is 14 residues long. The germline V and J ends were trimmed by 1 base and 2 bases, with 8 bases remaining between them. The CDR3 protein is CASSIGQTNTEAFF. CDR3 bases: TGTGCCAGTAGTATAGGACAGACCAACACTGAAGCTTTCTTT.

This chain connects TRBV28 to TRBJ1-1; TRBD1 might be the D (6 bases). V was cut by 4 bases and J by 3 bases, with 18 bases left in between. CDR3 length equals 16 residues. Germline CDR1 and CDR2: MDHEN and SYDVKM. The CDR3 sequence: CASSSPPGAGDTEAFF. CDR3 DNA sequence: TGTGCCAGCAGTTCCCCCCCGGGGGCGGGGGACACTGAAGCTTTCTTT.

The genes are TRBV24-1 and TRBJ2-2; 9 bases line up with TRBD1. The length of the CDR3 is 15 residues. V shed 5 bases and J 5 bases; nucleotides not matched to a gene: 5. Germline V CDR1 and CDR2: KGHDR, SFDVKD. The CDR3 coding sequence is TGTGCCACCAGTGCCGCCGGGACAGGGACCGGGGAGCTGTTTTTT. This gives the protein CATSAAGTGTGELFF.

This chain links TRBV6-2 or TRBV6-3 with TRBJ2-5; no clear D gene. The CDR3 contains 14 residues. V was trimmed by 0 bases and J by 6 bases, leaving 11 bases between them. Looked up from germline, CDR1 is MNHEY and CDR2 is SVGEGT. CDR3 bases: TGTGCCAGCAGTTACTCTATGCTAGTCCAGACCCAGTACTTC. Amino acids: CASSYSMLVQTQYF.